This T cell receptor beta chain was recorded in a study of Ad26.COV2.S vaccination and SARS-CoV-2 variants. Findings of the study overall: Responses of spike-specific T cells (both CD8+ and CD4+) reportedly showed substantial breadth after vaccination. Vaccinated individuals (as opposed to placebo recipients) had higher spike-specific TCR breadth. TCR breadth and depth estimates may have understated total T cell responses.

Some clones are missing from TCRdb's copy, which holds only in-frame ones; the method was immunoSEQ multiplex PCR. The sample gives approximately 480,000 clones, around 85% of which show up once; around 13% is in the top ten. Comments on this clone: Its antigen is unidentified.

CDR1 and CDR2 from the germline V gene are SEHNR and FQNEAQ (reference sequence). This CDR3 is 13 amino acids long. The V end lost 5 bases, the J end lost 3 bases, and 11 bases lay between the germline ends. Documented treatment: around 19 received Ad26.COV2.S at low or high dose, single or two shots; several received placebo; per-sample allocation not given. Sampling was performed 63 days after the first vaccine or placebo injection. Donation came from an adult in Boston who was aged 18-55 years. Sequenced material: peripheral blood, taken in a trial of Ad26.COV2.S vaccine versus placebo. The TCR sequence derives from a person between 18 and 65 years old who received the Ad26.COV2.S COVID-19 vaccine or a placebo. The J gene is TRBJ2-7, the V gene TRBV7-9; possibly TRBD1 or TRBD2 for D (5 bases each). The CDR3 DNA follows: TGTGCCAGCAGCCAATATGGGGGCTACGAGCAGTACTTC. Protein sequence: CASSQYGGYEQYF. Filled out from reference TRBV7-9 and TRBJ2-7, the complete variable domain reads DTGVSQNPRHKITKRGQNVTFRCDPISEHNRLYWYRQTLGQGPEFLTYFQNEAQLEKSRLLSDRFSAERPKGSFSTLEIQRTEQGDSAMYLCASSQYGGYEQYFGPGTRLTVT.